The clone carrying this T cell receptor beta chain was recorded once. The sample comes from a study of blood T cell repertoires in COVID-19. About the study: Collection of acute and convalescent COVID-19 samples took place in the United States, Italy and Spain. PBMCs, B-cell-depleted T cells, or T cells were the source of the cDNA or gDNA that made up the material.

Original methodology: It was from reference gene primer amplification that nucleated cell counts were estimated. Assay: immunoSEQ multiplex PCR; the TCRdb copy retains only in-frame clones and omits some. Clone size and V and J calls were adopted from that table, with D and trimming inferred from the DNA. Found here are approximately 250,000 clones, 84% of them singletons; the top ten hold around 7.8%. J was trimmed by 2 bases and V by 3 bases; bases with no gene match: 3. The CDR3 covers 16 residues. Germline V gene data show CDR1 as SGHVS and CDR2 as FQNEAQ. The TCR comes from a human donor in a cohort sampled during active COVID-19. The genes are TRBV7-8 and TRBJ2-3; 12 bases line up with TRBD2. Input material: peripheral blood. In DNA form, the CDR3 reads TGTGCCAGCAGCTTCGGGACTAGCGGGCTCACAGATACGCAGTATTTT. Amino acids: CASSFGTSGLTDTQYF.